The 8 T cell receptor beta chains below were found in one sample sequenced in a study of shared clonotypes between healthy human individuals (dated by TCRdb to about 2020). CD8 naive samples were obtained by positive selection for CCR7 among CD45RO-negative cells, yielding a CD45RA+CCR7+ population from which TemRA cells were excluded. The library was made by the immunoSEQ multiplex PCR assay. Imported from immuneACCESS, the table was reduced by TCRdb to in-frame sequences with V and J called. These copies leave out some clones; in studies compared against another copy, an unresolved V gene accounts for under half, and the cause of the remainder is not known. In this sample the table shows under 1 million clones, almost 95% of which occur a single time. Under 30% of the sample is held by the ten biggest clonotypes. The sample taken for sequencing was naive CD8+ T cells sorted from blood. The cell subset or site label for this specimen denotes: CD45RA+CCR7+. Receptors were obtained from a man aged 25 to 40 in good health.

The chain has TRBV4-1 and TRBJ2-7, with D possibly being TRBD1 (6 bases). V gave up 0 bases and J gave up 1 base, with 13 bases separating them. CDR3 length equals 16 residues. The germline gives CDR1 MGHRA, CDR2 YSYEKL. The CDR3 DNA reads TGCGCCAGCAGCCAAGAATGGGGACACCGATCCTACGAGCAGTACTTC. This encodes CASSQEWGHRSYEQYF.

The genes are TRBV29-1 and TRBJ1-2; D gene unclear. Deletions cut 0 bases from V and 6 bases from J, with 11 bases between. This CDR3 region has 13 residues. Germline V gene sequence: CDR1 SQVTM, CDR2 ANQGSEA. The chain's CDR3 is CSVEDHPRDGYTF. CDR3 in DNA: TGCAGCGTTGAAGATCATCCCCGGGATGGCTACACCTTC. Looking up the rest from reference TRBV29-1 and TRBJ1-2 gives the full variable domain: SAVISQKPSRDICQRGTSLTIQCQVDSQVTMMFWYRQQPGQSLTLIATANQGSEATYESGFVIDKFPISRPNLTFSTLTVSNMSPEDSSIYLCSVEDHPRDGYTFGSGTRLTVV.

This clone was recorded only once. The rearrangement links TRBV19 to TRBJ2-7; 10 bases line up with TRBD1. The CDR3 contains 18 residues. V trimming: 1 base; J trimming: 5 bases; junction bases outside the gene matches: 14. The germline V gene has CDR1 LNHDA and CDR2 SQIVND (reference sequence). This CDR3 reads CASSIGSPGDRGLHEQYF. CDR3 coding DNA: TGTGCCAGTAGTATAGGTTCCCCCGGGGACAGGGGTCTCCACGAGCAGTACTTC.

The chain recombines TRBV10-2 with TRBJ1-2; maybe TRBD1 (6 bases). CDR3 length equals 14 residues. The V end lost 11 bases, the J end lost 4 bases, and 20 bases lay between the germline ends. CDR1 and CDR2 from the germline V gene are WSHSY and SAAADI. The CDR3 sequence is CAAWGRTGSYGYTF. The CDR3 DNA reads as TGCGCCGCGTGGGGGCGTACGGGGAGCTATGGCTACACCTTC.

V usage is TRBV5-4 and J usage is TRBJ1-1; D uncertain. The CDR3 spans 15 residues. V was trimmed by 5 bases and J by 0 bases, leaving 14 bases between them. CDR1 is SGHNT and CDR2 is YYREEE in the germline V gene (reference sequence). The CDR3 DNA reads TGTGCCAGCAGAATCCGCAACAGCATGAACACTGAAGCTTTCTTT. This gives the protein CASRIRNSMNTEAFF.

The J gene is TRBJ2-3, the V gene TRBV4-1, with 10 bases lining up with TRBD2. Germline V gene data show CDR1 as MGHRA and CDR2 as YSYEKL. V dropped 4 bases and J dropped 11; count of bases not matched to a gene: 12. The CDR3 has 15 residues. The CDR3 loop reads CASSPVLAGVREQYF. In nucleotides, the CDR3 is TGCGCCAGCAGCCCCGTTCTAGCGGGGGTTAGGGAGCAGTATTTT.

The chain couples TRBV4-2 to TRBJ1-4, with 8 bases aligning to TRBD1. CDR3 length equals 16 residues. V trimming: 4 bases; J trimming: 5 bases; junction bases outside the gene matches: 9. Germline V gene data show CDR1 as LGHNA and CDR2 as YNFKEQ. Here the CDR3 reads CASSPFRTGNNEKLFF. For the CDR3, the DNA is TGTGCCAGCAGCCCATTCAGGACAGGGAACAATGAAAAACTGTTTTTT.

V is TRBV27 and J is TRBJ2-3; TRBD2 matches 15 bases. From germline, CDR1 is MNHEY and CDR2 SMNVEV (reference sequence). This CDR3 has 15 amino acids. V lost 5 bases to trimming and J lost 6 bases; unmatched junction nucleotides: 3. The CDR3 protein is CASSLGTSGRDTQYF. The CDR3 DNA reads as TGTGCCAGCAGTCTGGGGACTAGCGGGAGGGATACGCAGTATTTT.